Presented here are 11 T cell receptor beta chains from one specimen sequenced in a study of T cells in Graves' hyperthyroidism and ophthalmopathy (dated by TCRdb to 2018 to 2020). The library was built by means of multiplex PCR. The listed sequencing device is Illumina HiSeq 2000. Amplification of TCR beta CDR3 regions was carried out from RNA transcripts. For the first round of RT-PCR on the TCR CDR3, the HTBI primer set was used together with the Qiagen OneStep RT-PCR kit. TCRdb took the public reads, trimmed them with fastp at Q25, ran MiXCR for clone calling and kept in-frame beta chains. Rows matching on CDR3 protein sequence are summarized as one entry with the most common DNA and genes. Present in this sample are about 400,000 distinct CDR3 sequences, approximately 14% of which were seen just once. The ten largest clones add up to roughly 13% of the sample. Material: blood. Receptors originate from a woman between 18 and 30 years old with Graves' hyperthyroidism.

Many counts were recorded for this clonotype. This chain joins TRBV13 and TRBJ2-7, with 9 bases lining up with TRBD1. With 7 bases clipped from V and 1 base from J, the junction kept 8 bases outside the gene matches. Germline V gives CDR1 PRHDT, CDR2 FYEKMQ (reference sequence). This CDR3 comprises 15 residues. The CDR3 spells CASKDRGDSSYEQYF. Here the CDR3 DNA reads TGTGCCAGCAAAGACAGGGGGGACTCTTCCTACGAGCAGTACTTC.

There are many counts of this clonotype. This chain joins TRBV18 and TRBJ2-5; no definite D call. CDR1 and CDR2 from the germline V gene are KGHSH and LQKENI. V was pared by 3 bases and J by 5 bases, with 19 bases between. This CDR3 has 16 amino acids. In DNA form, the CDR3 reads TGTGCCAGCTCACCCGGACGGACCCCGACGGTGGAGACCCAGTACTTC. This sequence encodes CASSPGRTPTVETQYF.

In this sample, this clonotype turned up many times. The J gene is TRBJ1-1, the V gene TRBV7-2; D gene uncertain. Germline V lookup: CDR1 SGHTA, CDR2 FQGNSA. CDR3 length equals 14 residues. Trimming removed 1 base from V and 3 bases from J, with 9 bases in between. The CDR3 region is CASSLGYGYTEAFF. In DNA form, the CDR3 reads TGTGCCAGCAGCTTAGGATACGGATACACTGAAGCTTTCTTT.

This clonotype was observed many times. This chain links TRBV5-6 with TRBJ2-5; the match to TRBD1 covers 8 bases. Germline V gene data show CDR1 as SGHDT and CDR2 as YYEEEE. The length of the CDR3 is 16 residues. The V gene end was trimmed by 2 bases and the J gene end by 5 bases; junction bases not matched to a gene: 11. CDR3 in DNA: TGTGCCAGCAGCTTAGGGCTGACAGGGGCGGGGGAGACCCAGTACTTC. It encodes CASSLGLTGAGETQYF.

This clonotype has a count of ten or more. DNA of the CDR3: TGTGCCAGCAGTGAAGAGTCTAGCAACCGCTACGAGCAGTACTTC. Translating it yields CASSEESSNRYEQYF. The chain combines TRBV2 with TRBJ2-7; D might be TRBD2 (5 bases). CDR3 length equals 15 residues. Trimming stripped 1 base from V and 3 bases from J, with 13 bases between. Germline V gene sequence: CDR1 SNHLY, CDR2 FYNNEI.

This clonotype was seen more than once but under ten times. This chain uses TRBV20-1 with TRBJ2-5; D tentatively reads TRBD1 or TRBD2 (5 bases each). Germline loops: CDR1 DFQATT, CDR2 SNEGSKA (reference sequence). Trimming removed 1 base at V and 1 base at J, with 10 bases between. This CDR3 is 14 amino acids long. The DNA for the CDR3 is TGCAGTGCTAGAGTTCCGGGGACCCAAGAGACCCAGTACTTC. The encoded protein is CSARVPGTQETQYF.

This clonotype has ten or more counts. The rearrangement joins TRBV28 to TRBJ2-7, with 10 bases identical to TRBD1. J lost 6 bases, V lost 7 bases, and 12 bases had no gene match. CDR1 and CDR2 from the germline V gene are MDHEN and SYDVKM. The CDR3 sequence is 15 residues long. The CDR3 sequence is CASKKNRDRGGEQYF. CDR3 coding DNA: TGTGCCAGCAAAAAAAACCGGGACAGGGGCGGCGAGCAGTACTTC.

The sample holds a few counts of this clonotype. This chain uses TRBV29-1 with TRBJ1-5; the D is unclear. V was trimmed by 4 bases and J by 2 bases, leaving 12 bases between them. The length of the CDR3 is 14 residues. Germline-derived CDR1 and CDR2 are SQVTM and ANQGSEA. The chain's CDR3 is CSVGGGRGNQPQHF. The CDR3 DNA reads TGCAGCGTTGGCGGAGGGAGAGGCAATCAGCCCCAGCATTTT. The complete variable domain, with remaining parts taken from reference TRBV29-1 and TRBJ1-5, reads SAVISQKPSRDICQRGTSLTIQCQVDSQVTMMFWYRQQPGQSLTLIATANQGSEATYESGFVIDKFPISRPNLTFSTLTVSNMSPEDSSIYLCSVGGGRGNQPQHFGDGTRLSIL.

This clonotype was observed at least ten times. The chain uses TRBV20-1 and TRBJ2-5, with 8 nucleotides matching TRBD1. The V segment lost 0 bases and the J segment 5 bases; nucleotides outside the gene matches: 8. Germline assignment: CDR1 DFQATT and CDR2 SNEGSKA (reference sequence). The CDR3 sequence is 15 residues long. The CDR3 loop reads CSARDQGAQVETQYF. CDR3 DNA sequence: TGCAGTGCTAGAGATCAGGGGGCACAAGTTGAGACCCAGTACTTC.

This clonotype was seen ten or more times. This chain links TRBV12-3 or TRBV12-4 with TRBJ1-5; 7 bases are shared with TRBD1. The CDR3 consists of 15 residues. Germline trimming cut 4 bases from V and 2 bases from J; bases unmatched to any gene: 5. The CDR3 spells CASSSGGSGNQPQHF. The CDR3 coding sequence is TGTGCCAGCAGTTCAGGGGGTAGTGGCAATCAGCCCCAGCATTTT.

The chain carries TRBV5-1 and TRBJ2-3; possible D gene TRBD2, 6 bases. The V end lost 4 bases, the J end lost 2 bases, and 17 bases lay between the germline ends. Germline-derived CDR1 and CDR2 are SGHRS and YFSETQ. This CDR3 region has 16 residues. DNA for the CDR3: TGCGCCAGCAGCCGTGACTCGCGGGGACCCACAGATACGCAGTATTTT. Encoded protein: CASSRDSRGPTDTQYF.